This entry lists 6 T cell receptor beta chains sequenced from one sample in a study of T-cell memory formation after mild COVID-19 (TCRdb year 2021). The library was produced with 5' RACE. These reads were obtained on an Illumina NovaSeq 6000. TCRdb ran its own pipeline on the public reads, namely fastp trimming at Q25 and MiXCR clone calling, and kept in-frame beta chains. Identical CDR3 protein sequences are pooled into one entry, listed with their most common genes and DNA. In all, the sample holds about 350,000 distinct CDR3 sequences, and approximately 15% of those were seen once. The leading ten clones occupy 22% of the sample. The sequenced sample was PBMCs or a T cell subset sorted from them (not recorded which). Source of these receptors: a man aged 18 to 35 who had mild COVID-19 (a few samples of this study predate the infection). The sample titles of this study are shuffled in the database, so cell type and time point are left out; the donor was told from shared clones.

The rearrangement uses TRBV7-9 and TRBJ2-5, with TRBD2 matching over 9 bases. J was trimmed by 6 bases and V by 4 bases; bases with no gene match: 21. Germline CDR1 is SEHNR and CDR2 is FQNEAQ (reference sequence). The CDR3 is 19 amino acids. CDR3 protein: CASSSSITRGTSLLKTQYF. The CDR3 DNA sequence: TGTGCCAGCAGCTCCTCCATCACCCGCGGGACTAGCCTTCTGAAGACCCAGTACTTC. The variable domain in full, with the rest retrieved from reference TRBV7-9 and TRBJ2-5, is DTGVSQNPRHKITKRGQNVTFRCDPISEHNRLYWYRQTLGQGPEFLTYFQNEAQLEKSRLLSDRFSAERPKGSFSTLEIQRTEQGDSAMYLCASSSSITRGTSLLKTQYFGPGTRLLVL.

This chain's CDR3 is CASSPITPNTQYF. CDR3 coding DNA: TGTGCCAGCAGCCCAATAACCCCGAATACGCAGTATTTT. This chain connects TRBV4-2 to TRBJ2-3; D gene unclear. Looked up from germline, CDR1 is LGHNA and CDR2 is YNFKEQ. V lost 4 bases and J lost 7, with 12 bases in between. CDR3 length: 13 amino acids.

The V and J genes are TRBV5-1 and TRBJ1-1, with 9 bases lining up with TRBD1. V lost 3 bases to trimming and J lost 3 bases; unmatched junction nucleotides: 6. CDR3 length: 15 residues. Germline-derived CDR1 and CDR2 are SGHRS and YFSETQ. The CDR3 sequence: CASSSQWTGDTEAFF. The CDR3 DNA follows: TGCGCCAGCAGCTCCCAATGGACAGGGGACACTGAAGCTTTCTTT.

This clonotype showed up many times. This sequence joins TRBV15 and TRBJ1-4; D remains unclear. Germline-derived CDR1 and CDR2 are LNHNV and YYDKDF (reference sequence). The length of the CDR3 is 14 residues. The germline V and J ends were trimmed by 5 bases and 4 bases, with 11 bases remaining between them. CDR3 loop: CATSLLTLNEKLFF. For the CDR3, the DNA is TGTGCCACCAGCCTCCTAACACTTAATGAAAAACTGTTTTTT.

The J gene is TRBJ2-2, the V gene TRBV28, with D possibly matching TRBD2 (7 bases). This CDR3 has 16 residues. V lost 6 bases to trimming and J lost 2 bases, with 16 bases between them. Germline V gene lookup returns CDR1 MDHEN and CDR2 SYDVKM. The CDR3 spells CASSQGGAGNTGELFF. CDR3 nucleotide sequence: TGTGCCAGCAGCCAAGGGGGGGCAGGCAACACCGGGGAGCTGTTTTTT.

V and J are TRBV15 and TRBJ1-1, with a possible D match to TRBD1 (5 bases). The germline V and J ends were trimmed by 5 bases and 4 bases, with 14 bases remaining between them. In germline, CDR1 is LNHNV, CDR2 YYDKDF (reference sequence). The CDR3 is 14 amino acids. Here the CDR3 reads CATSGSGGGTEAFF. DNA of the CDR3: TGTGCCACCAGCGGATCGGGGGGAGGCACTGAAGCTTTCTTT.